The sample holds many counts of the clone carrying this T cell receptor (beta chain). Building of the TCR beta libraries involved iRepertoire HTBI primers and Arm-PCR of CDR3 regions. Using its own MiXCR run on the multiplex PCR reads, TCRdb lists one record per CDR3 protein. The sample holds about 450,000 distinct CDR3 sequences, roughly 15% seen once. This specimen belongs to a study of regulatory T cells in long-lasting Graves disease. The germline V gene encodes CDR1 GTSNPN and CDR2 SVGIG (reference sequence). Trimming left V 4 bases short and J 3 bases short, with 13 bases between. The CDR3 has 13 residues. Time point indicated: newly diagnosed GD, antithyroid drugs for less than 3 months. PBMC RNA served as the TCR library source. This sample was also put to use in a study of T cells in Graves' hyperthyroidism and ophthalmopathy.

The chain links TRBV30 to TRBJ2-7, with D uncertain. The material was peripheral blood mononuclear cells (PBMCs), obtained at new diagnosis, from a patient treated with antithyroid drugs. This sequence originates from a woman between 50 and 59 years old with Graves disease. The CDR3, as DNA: TGTGCCTGGAATCCCGGACGGAGCTACGAGCAGTACTTC. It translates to CAWNPGRSYEQYF. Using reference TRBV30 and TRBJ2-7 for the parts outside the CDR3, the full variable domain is SQTIHQWPATLVQPVGSPLSLECTVEGTSNPNLYWYRQAAGRGLQLLFYSVGIGQISSEVPQNLSASRPQDRQFILSSKKLLLSDSGFYLCAWNPGRSYEQYFGPGTRLTVT.